Reported below is one T cell receptor (beta chain). Antigen: not known. CDR1 LGHDT and CDR2 YNNKEL come from the germline V gene (reference sequence). V was clipped by 4 bases and J by 0 bases, with 10 bases between them. The CDR3 is made up of 16 amino acids. These data come from a study of T cell responses to AZD1222 COVID-19 vaccine. Findings and caveats of the study: White British people made up most donors, females outnumbered males, and clonal diversity was possibly underestimated.

Here immunoSEQ multiplex PCR was the method, and the copy in TCRdb shows in-frame clones only, minus some. The sample has roughly 100,000 clones, 86% seen once; the top ten hold around 3.3%. The TCR originated in an adult who received the MenACWY meningococcal vaccine as a control. The V call is TRBV3-1 (or the pseudogene TRBV3-2), the J call TRBJ2-6; D gene unclear. The sample was peripheral blood, taken 28 days after the second dose of the MenACWY control vaccine. In DNA, the CDR3 is TGTGCCAGCAGCCTCTTACTTATCTCTGGGGCCAACGTCCTGACTTTC. Translation: CASSLLLISGANVLTF.